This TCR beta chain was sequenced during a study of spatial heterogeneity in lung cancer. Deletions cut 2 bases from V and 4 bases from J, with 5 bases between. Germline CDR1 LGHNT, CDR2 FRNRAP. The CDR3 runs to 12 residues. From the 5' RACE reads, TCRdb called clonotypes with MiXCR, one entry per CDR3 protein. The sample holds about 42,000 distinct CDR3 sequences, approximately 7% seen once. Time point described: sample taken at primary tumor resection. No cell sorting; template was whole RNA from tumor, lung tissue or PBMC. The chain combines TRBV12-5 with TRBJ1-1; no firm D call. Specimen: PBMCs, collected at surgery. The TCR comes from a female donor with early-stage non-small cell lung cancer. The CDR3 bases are TGTGCTAGTGGTTTGCGACCCACTGAAGCTTTCTTT. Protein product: CASGLRPTEAFF. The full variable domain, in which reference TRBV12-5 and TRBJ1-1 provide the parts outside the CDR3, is DARVTQTPRHKVTEMGQEVTMRCQPILGHNTVFWYRQTMMQGLELLAYFRNRAPLDDSGMPKDRFSAEMPDATLATLKIQPSEPRDSAVYFCASGLRPTEAFFGQGTRLTVV.